A selection of T cell receptor beta chains follows, all from one sample in a study of early T cells in non-severe SARS-CoV-2 infection. TCRdb recomputed calls from the 5' RACE reads with MiXCR, one row per CDR3 protein. The table records about 50,000 distinct CDR3 sequences, over 13% of them present only once. The specimen was whole blood, collected at baseline. These receptors all stem from an adult who was a healthcare worker with PCR-confirmed SARS-CoV-2 infection or an uninfected control (not recorded which). Each CDR3 is given with its conserved first and last residue. The D gene is left open where the match is weak. For some rows the clone size is stated as once, few or many, or as a class when expanded; others skip it.

>NA|TRBV7-8|many|TRBJ1-4
CASSGRGRSGEKLFF
TGTGCCAGCAGCGGGAGAGGGAGGAGTGGTGAAAAACTGTTTTTT
>NA|TRBV28|few|TRBJ1-1
CASRPTLGGTEAFF
TGTGCCAGCCGCCCGACCTTGGGGGGCACTGAAGCTTTCTTT
>NA|TRBV30|few|TRBJ1-1
CALWGGRAFF
TGTGCCTTATGGGGGGGCCGAGCTTTCTTT
>NA|TRBV9|NA|TRBJ1-4
CASSVALNEKLFF
TGTGCCAGCAGCGTGGCCCTTAATGAAAAACTGTTTTTT
>NA|TRBV21-1|few|TRBJ2-7
CARKTTGRSYEQYF
TGTGCCAGAAAAACGACGGGACGGTCCTACGAGCAGTACTTC
>NA|TRBV6-6|NA|TRBJ2-7
CASSEGTFTYEQYF
TGTGCCAGCAGTGAGGGGACTTTTACCTACGAGCAGTACTTC
>NA|TRBV20-1|NA|TRBJ2-7
CSARLPENYEQYF
TGCAGTGCTAGACTTCCAGAGAACTACGAGCAGTACTTC
>TRBD2|TRBV7-8|few|TRBJ2-1
CASSRGRGEQFF
TGTGCCAGCTCTCGCGGGAGAGGTGAGCAGTTCTTC
>NA|TRBV18|NA|TRBJ2-2
CASSPFPTPTGELFF
TGTGCCAGCTCACCATTTCCGACCCCAACCGGGGAGCTGTTTTTT
>NA|TRBV27|many|TRBJ2-5
CASKGIQETQYF
TGTGCCAGCAAGGGCATCCAAGAGACCCAGTACTTC
>NA|TRBV7-8|few|TRBJ1-2
CASSLVEGFYGYTF
TGTGCCAGCAGCTTAGTAGAGGGTTTCTATGGCTACACCTTC
>TRBD2|TRBV19|few|TRBJ2-2
CASSIDRLAGALLNTGELFF
TGTGCCAGTAGTATAGACCGACTAGCGGGAGCCCTATTGAACACCGGGGAGCTGTTTTTT
>NA|TRBV14|few|TRBJ1-2
CASSPLRGTFGYTF
TGTGCCAGCAGCCCGTTAAGGGGCACCTTTGGCTACACCTTC
>NA|TRBV12-5|few|TRBJ2-2
CVVPGELFF
TGTGTCGTGCCCGGGGAGCTGTTTTTT
>TRBD1|TRBV7-9|many|TRBJ2-1
CASSPGQEYNEQFF
TGTGCCAGCAGCCCCGGACAGGAGTACAATGAGCAGTTCTTC
>NA|TRBV12-5|NA|TRBJ2-7
CASALGEQYYEQYF
TGTGCTAGTGCCCTCGGGGAACAGTACTACGAGCAGTACTTC
>NA|TRBV11-2|few|TRBJ2-6
CASSRSRGANVLTF
TGTGCCAGCAGCCGAAGCCGGGGGGCCAACGTCCTGACTTTC